The present entry profiles one TCR beta chain with its context. Methods used by the authors: Cell counts per sample came from amplifying reference gene primers. Sequenced by immunoSEQ multiplex PCR; TCRdb stores in-frame clones only, minus some. Clonal size and the V and J genes are those of that table, whereas D and trimming came from the DNA. The repertoire holds around 280,000 clones, with around 85% as singletons. The data stem from a study of blood T cell repertoires in COVID-19. The V and J ends lost 3 bases and 0 bases, in that order; junction bases with no gene match: 4. The CDR3 runs to 15 residues. Germline V gives CDR1 MGHRA, CDR2 YSYEKL.

The chain employs TRBV4-1 and TRBJ1-1, with 7 nucleotides matching TRBD1. The TCR comes from a woman aged 25 to 39 who had recovered from COVID-19. Sequenced input: peripheral blood. This chain's CDR3 is CASSQMGQLNTEAFF. CDR3 coding DNA: TGCGCCAGCAGCCAGATGGGACAGTTGAACACTGAAGCTTTCTTT.